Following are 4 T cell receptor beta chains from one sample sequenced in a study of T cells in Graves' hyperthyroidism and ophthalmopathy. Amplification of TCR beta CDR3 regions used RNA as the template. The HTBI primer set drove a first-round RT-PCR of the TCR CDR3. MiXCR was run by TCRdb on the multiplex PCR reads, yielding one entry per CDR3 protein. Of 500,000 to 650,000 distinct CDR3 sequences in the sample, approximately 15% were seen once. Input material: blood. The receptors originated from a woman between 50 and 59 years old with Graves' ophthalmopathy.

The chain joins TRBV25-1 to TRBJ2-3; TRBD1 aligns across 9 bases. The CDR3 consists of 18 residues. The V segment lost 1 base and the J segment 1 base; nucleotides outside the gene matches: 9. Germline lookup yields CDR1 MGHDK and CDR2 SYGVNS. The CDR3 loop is CASSEWTGTGSRTDTQYF. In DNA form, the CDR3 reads TGTGCCAGCAGTGAATGGACCGGGACAGGGTCCCGCACAGATACGCAGTATTTT.

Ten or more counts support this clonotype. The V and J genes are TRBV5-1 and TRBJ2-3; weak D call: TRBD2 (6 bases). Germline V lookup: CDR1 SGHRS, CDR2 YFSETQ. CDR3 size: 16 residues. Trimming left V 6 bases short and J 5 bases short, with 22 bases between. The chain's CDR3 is CASMSARGTFRDTQYF. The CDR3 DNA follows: TGCGCCAGCATGTCAGCAAGAGGGACTTTTAGAGATACGCAGTATTTT.

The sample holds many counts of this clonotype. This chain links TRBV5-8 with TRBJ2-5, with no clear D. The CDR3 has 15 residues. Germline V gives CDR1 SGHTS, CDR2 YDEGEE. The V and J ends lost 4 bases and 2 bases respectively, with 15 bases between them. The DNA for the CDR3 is TGTGCCAGCAGCCCCGGTCCAGTCCTTCAAGAGACCCAGTACTTC. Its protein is CASSPGPVLQETQYF.

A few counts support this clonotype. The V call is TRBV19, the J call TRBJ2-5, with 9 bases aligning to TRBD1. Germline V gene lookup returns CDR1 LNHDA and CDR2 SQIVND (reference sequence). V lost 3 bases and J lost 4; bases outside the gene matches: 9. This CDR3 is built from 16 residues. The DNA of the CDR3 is TGTGCCAGTAGTATCGTCAAGGACAGGGGAAGAGAGACCCAGTACTTC. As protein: CASSIVKDRGRETQYF.